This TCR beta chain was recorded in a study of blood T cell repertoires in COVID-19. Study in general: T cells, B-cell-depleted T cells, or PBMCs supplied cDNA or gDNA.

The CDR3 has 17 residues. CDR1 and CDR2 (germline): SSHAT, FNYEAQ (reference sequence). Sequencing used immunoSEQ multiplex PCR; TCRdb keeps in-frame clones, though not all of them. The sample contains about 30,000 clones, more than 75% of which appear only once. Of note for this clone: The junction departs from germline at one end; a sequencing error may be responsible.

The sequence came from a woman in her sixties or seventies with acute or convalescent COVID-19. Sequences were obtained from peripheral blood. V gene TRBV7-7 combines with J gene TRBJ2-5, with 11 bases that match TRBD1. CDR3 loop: CASSLAGTGGAQETQYF. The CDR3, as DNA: TGTGCTAGCAGCTTAGCCGGGACAGGGGGGGCTCAAGAGACCCAGTACTTC.